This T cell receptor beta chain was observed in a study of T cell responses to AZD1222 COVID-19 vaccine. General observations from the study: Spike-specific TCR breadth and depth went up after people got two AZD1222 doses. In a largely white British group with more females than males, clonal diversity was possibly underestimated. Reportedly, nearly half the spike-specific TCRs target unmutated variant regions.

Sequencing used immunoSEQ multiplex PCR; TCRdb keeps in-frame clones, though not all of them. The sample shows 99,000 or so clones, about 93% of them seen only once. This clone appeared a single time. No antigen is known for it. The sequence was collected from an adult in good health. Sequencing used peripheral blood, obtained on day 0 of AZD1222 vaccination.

The CDR3 loop is CASSLALPGGGYGYTF. Written as DNA, the CDR3 is TGCGCCAGCAGCTTGGCCCTACCAGGGGGGGGATATGGCTACACCTTC. The chain couples TRBV5-1 to TRBJ1-2; 7 nucleotides align to TRBD1. Per germline, CDR1 SGHRS and CDR2 YFSETQ. The trim removed 0 bases at V and 5 bases at J, leaving 10 bases unmatched. This CDR3 region has 16 residues.